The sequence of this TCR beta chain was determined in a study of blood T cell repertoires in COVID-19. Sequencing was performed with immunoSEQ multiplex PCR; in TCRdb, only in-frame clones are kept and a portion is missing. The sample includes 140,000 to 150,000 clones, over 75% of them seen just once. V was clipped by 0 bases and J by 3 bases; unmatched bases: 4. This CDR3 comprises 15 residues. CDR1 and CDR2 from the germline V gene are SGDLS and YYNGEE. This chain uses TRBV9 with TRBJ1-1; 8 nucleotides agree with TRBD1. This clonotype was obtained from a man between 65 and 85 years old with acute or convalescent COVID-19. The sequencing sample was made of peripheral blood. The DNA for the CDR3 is TGTGCCAGCAGCGTAGCCCCAGGGGGCTACACTGAAGCTTTCTTT. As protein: CASSVAPGGYTEAFF. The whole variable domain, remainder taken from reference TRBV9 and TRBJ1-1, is DSGVTQTPKHLITATGQRVTLRCSPRSGDLSVYWYQQSLDQGLQFLIQYYNGEERAKGNILERFSAQQFPDLHSELNLSSLELGDSALYFCASSVAPGGYTEAFFGQGTRLTVV.